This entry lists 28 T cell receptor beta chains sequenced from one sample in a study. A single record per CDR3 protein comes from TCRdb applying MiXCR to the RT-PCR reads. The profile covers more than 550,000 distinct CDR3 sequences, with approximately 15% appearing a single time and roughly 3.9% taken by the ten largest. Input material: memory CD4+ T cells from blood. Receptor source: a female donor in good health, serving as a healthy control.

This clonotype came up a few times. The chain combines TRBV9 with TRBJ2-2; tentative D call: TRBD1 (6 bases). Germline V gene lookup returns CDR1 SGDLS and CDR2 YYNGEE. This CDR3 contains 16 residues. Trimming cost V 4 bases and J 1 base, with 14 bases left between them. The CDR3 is CASSPRVGGNTGELFF. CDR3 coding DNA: TGTGCCAGCAGCCCCCGGGTAGGGGGGAACACCGGGGAGCTGTTTTTT.

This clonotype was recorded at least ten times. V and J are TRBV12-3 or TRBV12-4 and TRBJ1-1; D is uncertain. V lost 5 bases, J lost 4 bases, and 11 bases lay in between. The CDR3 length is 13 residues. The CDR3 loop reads CASSGRRSTEAFF. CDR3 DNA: TGTGCCAGCAGTGGGAGACGCAGCACTGAAGCTTTCTTT.

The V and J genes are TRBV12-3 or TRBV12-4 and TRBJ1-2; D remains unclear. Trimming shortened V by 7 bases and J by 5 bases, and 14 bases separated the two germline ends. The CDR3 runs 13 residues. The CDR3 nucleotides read TGTGCCAGCAAATTTAGGGAAGGGTATGGCTACACCTTC. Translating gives CASKFREGYGYTF.

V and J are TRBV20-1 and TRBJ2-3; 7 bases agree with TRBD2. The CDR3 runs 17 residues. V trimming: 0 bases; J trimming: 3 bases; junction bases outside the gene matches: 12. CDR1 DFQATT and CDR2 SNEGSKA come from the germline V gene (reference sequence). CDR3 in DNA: TGCAGTGCTAGAGATACGGCGGGAGAGAGAGGAACAGATACGCAGTATTTT. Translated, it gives CSARDTAGERGTDTQYF.

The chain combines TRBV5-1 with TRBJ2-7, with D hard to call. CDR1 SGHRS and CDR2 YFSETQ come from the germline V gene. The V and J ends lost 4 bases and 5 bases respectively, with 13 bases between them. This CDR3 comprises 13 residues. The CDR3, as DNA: TGCGCCAGCAGCCCCGATGGCTTAGACGAGCAGTACTTC. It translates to CASSPDGLDEQYF.

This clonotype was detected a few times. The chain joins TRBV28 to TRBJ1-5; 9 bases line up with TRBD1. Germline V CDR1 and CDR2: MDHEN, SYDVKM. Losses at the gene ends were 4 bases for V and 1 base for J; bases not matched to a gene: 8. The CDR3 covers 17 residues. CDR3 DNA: TGTGCCAGCAGTTGGGACAGGGACGAGCGAAGCAATCAGCCCCAGCATTTT. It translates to CASSWDRDERSNQPQHF.

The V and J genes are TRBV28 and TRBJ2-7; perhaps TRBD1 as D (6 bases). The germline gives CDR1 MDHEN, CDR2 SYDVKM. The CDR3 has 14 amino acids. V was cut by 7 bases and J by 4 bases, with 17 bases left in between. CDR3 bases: TGTGCCAGCACCTTAGGACAGATCCGATACGAGCAGTACTTC. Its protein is CASTLGQIRYEQYF.

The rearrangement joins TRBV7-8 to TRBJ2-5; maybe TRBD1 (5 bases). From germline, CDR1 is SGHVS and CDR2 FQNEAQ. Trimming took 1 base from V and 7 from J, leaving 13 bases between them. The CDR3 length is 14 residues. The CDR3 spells CASSLVAGPGTQYF. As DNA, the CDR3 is TGTGCCAGCAGCTTAGTGGCAGGGCCCGGGACCCAGTACTTC.

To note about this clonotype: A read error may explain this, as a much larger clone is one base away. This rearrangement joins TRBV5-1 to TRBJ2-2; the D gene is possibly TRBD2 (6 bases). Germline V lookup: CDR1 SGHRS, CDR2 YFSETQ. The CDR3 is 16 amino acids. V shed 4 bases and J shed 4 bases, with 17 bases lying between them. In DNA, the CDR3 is TGCGCCAGCAGCCCCCAGTGGAGGGTAACCACCGGGGAGCTGTTTTTT. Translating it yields CASSPQWRVTTGELFF.

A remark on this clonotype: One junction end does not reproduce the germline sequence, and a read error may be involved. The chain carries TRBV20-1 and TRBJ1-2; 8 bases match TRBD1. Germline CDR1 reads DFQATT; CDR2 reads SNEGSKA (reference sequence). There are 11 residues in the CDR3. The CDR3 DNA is TGCAGCAGGACAGGGAACCATGGATACACCTTC. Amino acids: CSRTGNHGYTF.

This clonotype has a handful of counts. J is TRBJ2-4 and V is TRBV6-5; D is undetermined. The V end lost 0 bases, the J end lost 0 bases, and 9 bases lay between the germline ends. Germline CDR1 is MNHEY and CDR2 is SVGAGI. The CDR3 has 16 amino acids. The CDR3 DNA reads TGTGCCAGCAGTTACTCGTTCCAGCTAGCCAAAAACATTCAGTACTTC. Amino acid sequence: CASSYSFQLAKNIQYF.

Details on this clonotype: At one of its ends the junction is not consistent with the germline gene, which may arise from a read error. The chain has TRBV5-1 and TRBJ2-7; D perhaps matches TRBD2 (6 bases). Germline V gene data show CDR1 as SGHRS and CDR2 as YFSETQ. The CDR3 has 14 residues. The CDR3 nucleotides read TGTGCCAGCAGCTGGGGTGGGGGGTCGAGTGAGCAGTACTTC. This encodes CASSWGGGSSEQYF. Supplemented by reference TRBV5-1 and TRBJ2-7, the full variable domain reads KAGVTQTPRYLIKTRGQQVTLSCSPISGHRSVSWYQQTPGQGLQFLFEYFSETQRNKGNFPGRFSGRQFSNSRSEMNVSTLELGDSALYLCASSWGGGSSEQYFGPGTRLTVT.

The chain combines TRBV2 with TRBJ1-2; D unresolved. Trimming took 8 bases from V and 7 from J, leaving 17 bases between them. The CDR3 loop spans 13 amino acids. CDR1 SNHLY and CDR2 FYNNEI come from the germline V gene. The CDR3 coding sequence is TGTGCCAGCCGACATGATGGTGGCCGTGGCTACACCTTC. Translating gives CASRHDGGRGYTF.

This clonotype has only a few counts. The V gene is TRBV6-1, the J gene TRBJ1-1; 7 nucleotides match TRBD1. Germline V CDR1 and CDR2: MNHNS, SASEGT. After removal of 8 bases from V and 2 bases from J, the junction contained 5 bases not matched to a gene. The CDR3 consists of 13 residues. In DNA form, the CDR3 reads TGTGCCAGCGCTCAGGGGGTTAACACTGAAGCTTTCTTT. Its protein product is CASAQGVNTEAFF.

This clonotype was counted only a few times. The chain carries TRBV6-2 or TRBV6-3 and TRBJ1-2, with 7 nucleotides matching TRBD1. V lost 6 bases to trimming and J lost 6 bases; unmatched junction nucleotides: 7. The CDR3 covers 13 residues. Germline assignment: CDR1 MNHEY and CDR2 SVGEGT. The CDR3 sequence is CASRTGTANGYTF. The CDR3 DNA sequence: TGTGCCAGCAGAACCGGGACAGCGAATGGCTACACCTTC.

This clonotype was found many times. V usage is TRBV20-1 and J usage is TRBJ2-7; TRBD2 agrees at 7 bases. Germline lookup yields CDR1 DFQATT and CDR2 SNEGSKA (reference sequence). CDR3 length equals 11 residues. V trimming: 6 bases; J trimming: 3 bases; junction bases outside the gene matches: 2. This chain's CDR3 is CSAGTIYEQYF. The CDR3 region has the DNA TGCAGTGCCGGGACTATCTACGAGCAGTACTTC.

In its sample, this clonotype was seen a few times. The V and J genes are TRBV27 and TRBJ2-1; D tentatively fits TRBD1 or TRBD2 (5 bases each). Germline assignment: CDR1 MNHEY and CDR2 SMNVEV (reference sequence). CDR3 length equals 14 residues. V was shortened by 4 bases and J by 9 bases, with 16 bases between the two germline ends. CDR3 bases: TGTGCCAGCAGTTCCCCCCAGAGGGGCGGTGAGCAGTTCTTC. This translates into CASSSPQRGGEQFF.

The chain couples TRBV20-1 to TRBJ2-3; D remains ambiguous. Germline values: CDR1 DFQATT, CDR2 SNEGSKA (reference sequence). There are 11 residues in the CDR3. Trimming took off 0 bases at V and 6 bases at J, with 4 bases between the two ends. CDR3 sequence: CSARDSDTQYF. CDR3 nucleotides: TGCAGTGCTAGAGATTCTGATACGCAGTATTTT.

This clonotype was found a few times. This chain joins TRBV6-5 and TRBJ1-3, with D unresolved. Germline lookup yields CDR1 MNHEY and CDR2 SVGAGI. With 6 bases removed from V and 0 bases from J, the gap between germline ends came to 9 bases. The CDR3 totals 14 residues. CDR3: CASRGPSSGNTIYF. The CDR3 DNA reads TGTGCCAGCAGAGGACCGAGCTCTGGAAACACCATATATTTT.

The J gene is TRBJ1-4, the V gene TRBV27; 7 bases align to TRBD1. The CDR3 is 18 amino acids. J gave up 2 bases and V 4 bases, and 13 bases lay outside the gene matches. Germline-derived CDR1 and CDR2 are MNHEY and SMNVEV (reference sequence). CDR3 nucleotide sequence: TGTGCCAGCAGTTACCGGTGGAGGGGGCGGTCGACTAATGAAAAACTGTTTTTT. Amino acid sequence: CASSYRWRGRSTNEKLFF.

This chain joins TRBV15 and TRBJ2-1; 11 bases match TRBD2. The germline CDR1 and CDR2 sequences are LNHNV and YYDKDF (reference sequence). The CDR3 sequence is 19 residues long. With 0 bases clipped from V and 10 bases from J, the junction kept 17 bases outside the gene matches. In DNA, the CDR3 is TGTGCCACCAGCAGAGATTCTTACGCTGCTAGCGGGAGGTTTCGGGAGCAGTTCTTC. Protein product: CATSRDSYAASGRFREQFF.

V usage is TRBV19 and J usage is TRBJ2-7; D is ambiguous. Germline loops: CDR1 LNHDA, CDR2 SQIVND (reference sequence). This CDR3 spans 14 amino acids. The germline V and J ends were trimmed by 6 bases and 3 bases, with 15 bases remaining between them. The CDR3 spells CASSPMRVGYEQYF. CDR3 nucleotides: TGTGCCAGTAGCCCTATGAGAGTTGGCTACGAGCAGTACTTC.

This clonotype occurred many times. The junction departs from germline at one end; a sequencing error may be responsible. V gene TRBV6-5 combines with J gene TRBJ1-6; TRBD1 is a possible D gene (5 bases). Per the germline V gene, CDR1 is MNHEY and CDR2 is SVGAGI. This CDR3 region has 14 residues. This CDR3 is CASSIRDGHSSLHF. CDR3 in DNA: TGTGCCAGCAGTATCCGGGACGGCCATTCATCCCTCCACTTT.

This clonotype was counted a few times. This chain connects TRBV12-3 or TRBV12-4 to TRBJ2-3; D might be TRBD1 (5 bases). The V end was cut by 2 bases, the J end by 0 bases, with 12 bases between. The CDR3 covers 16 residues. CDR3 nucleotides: TGTGCCAGCAGTTTATCGACAGAATTCAGCACAGATACGCAGTATTTT. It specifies CASSLSTEFSTDTQYF.

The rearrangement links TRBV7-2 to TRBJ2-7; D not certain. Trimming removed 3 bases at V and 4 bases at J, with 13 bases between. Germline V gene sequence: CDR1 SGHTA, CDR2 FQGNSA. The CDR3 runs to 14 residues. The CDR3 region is CASSFSHREYEQYF. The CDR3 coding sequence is TGTGCCAGCAGCTTTTCACACCGCGAGTACGAGCAGTACTTC.

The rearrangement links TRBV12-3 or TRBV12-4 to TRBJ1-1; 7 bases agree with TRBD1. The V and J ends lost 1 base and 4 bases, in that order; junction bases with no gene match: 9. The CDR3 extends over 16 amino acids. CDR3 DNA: TGTGCCAGCAGTTTAGGAGCAGGGGGGATCCCCACTGAAGCTTTCTTT. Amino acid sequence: CASSLGAGGIPTEAFF.

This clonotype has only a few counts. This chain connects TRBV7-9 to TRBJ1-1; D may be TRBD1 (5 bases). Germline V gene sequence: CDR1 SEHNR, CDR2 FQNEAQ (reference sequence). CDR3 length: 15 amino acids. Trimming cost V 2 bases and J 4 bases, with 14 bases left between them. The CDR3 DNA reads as TGTGCCAGCAGCTTATCCGGGGGTCGGGTCACTGAAGCTTTCTTT. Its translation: CASSLSGGRVTEAFF. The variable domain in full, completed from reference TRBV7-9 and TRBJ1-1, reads DTGVSQNPRHKITKRGQNVTFRCDPISEHNRLYWYRQTLGQGPEFLTYFQNEAQLEKSRLLSDRFSAERPKGSFSTLEIQRTEQGDSAMYLCASSLSGGRVTEAFFGQGTRLTVV.

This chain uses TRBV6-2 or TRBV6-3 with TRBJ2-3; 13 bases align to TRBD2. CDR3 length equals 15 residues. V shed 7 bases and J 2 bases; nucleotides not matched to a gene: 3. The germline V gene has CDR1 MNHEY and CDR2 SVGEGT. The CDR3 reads CASTGTSGDTDTQYF. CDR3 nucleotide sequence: TGTGCCAGCACCGGGACTAGCGGGGACACAGATACGCAGTATTTT.